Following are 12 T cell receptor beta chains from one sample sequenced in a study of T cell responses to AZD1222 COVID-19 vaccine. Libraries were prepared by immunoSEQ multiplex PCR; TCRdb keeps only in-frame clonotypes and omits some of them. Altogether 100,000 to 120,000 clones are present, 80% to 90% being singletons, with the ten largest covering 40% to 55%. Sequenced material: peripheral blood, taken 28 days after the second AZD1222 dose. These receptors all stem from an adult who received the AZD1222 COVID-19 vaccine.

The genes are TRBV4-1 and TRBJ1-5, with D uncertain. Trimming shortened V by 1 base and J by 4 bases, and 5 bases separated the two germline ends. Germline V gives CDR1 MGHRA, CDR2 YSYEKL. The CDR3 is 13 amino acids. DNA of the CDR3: TGCGCCAGCAGCCAAGCCAGGAATCAGCCCCAGCATTTT. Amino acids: CASSQARNQPQHF.

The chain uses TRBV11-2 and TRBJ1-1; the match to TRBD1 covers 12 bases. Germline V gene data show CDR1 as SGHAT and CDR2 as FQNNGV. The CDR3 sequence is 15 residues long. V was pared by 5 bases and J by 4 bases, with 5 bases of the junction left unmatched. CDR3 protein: CASSPGQGATTEAFF. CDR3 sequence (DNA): TGTGCCAGCAGCCCGGGACAGGGGGCGACCACTGAAGCTTTCTTT. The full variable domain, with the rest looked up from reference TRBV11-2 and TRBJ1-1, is EAGVAQSPRYKIIEKRQSVAFWCNPISGHATLYWYQQILGQGPKLLIQFQNNGVVDDSQLPKDRFSAERLKGVDSTLKIQPAKLEDSAVYLCASSPGQGATTEAFFGQGTRLTVV.

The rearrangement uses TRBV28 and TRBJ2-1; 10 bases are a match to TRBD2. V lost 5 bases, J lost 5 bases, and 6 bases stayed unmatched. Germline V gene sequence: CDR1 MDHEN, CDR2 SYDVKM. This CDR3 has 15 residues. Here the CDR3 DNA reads TGTGCCAGCAGTGGTTGGACTAGCGGTAACAATGAGCAGTTCTTC. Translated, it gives CASSGWTSGNNEQFF. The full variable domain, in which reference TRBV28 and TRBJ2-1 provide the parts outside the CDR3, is DVKVTQSSRYLVKRTGEKVFLECVQDMDHENMFWYRQDPGLGLRLIYFSYDVKMKEKGDIPEGYSVSREKKERFSLILESASTNQTSMYLCASSGWTSGNNEQFFGPGTRLTVL.

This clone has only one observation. CDR3 protein: CASSQPLLAGGTYEQYF. The CDR3 DNA reads TGCGCCAGCAGCCAACCGCTACTAGCGGGAGGCACCTACGAGCAGTACTTC. The rearrangement links TRBV4-1 to TRBJ2-7; 12 bases fit TRBD2. The J segment lost 2 bases and the V segment lost 2 bases, leaving 7 bases of the junction unmatched. This CDR3 is 17 amino acids long. Germline CDR1 is MGHRA and CDR2 is YSYEKL.

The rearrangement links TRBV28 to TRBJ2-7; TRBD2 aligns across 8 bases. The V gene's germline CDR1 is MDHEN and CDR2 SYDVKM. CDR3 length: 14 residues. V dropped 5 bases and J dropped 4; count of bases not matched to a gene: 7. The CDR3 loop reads CASSPGGARYEQYF. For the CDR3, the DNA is TGTGCCAGCAGTCCGGGGGGGGCCAGGTACGAGCAGTACTTC.

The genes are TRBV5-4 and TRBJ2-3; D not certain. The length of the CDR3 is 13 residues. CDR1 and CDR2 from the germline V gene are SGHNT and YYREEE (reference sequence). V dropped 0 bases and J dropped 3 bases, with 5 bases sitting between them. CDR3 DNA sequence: TGTGCCAGCAGCTTGGTTCTTACAGATACGCAGTATTTT. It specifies CASSLVLTDTQYF. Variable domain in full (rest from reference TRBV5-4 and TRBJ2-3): ETGVTQSPTHLIKTRGQQVTLRCSSQSGHNTVSWYQQALGQGPQFIFQYYREEENGRGNFPPRFSGLQFPNYSSELNVNALELDDSALYLCASSLVLTDTQYFGPGTRLTVL.

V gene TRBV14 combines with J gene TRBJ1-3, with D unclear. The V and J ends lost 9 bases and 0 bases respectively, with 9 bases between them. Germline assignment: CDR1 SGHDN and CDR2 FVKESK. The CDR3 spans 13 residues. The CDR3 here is CASRTSSGNTIYF. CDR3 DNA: TGTGCCAGTCGGACGTCCTCTGGAAACACCATATATTTT.

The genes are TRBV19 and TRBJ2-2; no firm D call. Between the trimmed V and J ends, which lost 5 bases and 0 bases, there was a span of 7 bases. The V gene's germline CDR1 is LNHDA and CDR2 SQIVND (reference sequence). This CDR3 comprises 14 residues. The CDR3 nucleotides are TGTGCCAGTAGTGTCGGAGCGAACACCGGGGAGCTGTTTTTT. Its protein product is CASSVGANTGELFF.

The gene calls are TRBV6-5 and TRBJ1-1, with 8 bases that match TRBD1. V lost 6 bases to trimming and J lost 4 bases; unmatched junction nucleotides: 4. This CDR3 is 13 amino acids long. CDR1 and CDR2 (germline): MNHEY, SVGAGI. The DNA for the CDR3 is TGTGCCAGCAGGCAAGACAGGGGCACTGAAGCTTTCTTT. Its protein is CASRQDRGTEAFF.

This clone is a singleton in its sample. DNA of the CDR3: TGTGCCAGCAGCCCCTCAAGGGTATGGGTCGACACTGAAGCTTTCTTT. It translates to CASSPSRVWVDTEAFF. The V gene is TRBV3-1 (or the pseudogene TRBV3-2), the J gene TRBJ1-1, with D unclear. The CDR3 spans 16 residues. In germline, CDR1 is LGHDT, CDR2 YNNKEL (reference sequence). V lost 4 bases to trimming and J lost 3 bases, with 18 bases between them.

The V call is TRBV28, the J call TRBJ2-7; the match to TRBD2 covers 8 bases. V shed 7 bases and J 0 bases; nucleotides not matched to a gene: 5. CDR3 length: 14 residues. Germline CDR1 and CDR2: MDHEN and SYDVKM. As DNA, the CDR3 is TGTGCCAGCAAACCCGGGACTAGCTCCTACGAGCAGTACTTC. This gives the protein CASKPGTSSYEQYF.

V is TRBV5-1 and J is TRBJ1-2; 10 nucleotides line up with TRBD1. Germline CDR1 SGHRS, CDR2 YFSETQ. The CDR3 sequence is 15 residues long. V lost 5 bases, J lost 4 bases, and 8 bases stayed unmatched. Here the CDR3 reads CASRVDRGRSYGYTF. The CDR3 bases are TGCGCCAGCAGGGTAGACAGGGGGCGCAGCTATGGCTACACCTTC.